The present entry profiles one T cell receptor (beta chain) with its context. Other DNA sequences of this sample code for an identical CDR3. There are 16 residues in the CDR3. The ends lost 5 bases at V and 7 bases at J; junction bases unmatched: 18. Germline lookup yields CDR1 SGHRS and CDR2 YFSETQ. In the original processing: Reference gene primers were amplified, and this amplification served to estimate nucleated cell counts. The protocol was immunoSEQ multiplex PCR, while the TCRdb copy is restricted to in-frame clones and leaves out a portion. The DNA gave D and trimming, while V, J and clone size come from that table. The repertoire has around 110,000 clones, roughly four fifths of them found once; the top ten carry 7.9%. The sample comes from a study of blood T cell repertoires in COVID-19. Study-wide background: Sites across the United States, Italy and Spain contributed samples from acute and convalescent COVID-19. T cells, B-cell-depleted T cells, or PBMCs provided the cDNA or gDNA that served as material.

Sequencing was carried out using peripheral blood. The chain has TRBV5-1 and TRBJ2-7, with TRBD2 matching over 7 bases. The sequence was collected from a man between 65 and 85 years old with acute or convalescent COVID-19. The CDR3 DNA reads as TGCGCCAGCAGACCCAATGTAGCGGGTGGAGTCGGGGAGCAGTACTTC. Translation: CASRPNVAGGVGEQYF.